These 30 T cell receptor beta chains originate from one sample sequenced in a study of post-analysis software for immune sequencing data. Study-wide results and limits: In patients, TRBV5-6, TRBV5-1 and TRBV20-1 belonged to five TRBV segments found more frequently than in controls.

These receptors have no identified antigens. Unique molecular identifiers had been added to the TCR beta cDNA libraries. TCRdb reanalysed the PCR reads using MiXCR and keeps one entry per CDR3 protein. The table records about 200,000 distinct CDR3 sequences, around 29% of them present only once. The sample was blood. The receptors were gathered from a girl aged 2-17 years with multiple sclerosis.

The chain has TRBV6-1 and TRBJ2-3, with D possibly being TRBD2 (5 bases). The CDR3 extends over 15 amino acids. Trimming shortened V by 4 bases and J by 4 bases, and 15 bases separated the two germline ends. Germline V gives CDR1 MNHNS, CDR2 SASEGT. The CDR3 loop reads CASSAGTAGADTQYF. The CDR3 coding sequence is TGTGCCAGCAGTGCCGGTACGGCCGGGGCAGATACGCAGTATTTT.

The chain couples TRBV5-1 to TRBJ1-2; no clear D. The V end lost 0 bases, the J end lost 2 bases, and 8 bases lay between the germline ends. Germline V gives CDR1 SGHRS, CDR2 YFSETQ. The CDR3 length is 14 residues. CDR3 sequence reads: CASSLGDGNYGYTF. For the CDR3, the DNA is TGCGCCAGCAGCTTGGGTGACGGAAACTATGGCTACACCTTC. The full variable domain, with the rest looked up from reference TRBV5-1 and TRBJ1-2, is KAGVTQTPRYLIKTRGQQVTLSCSPISGHRSVSWYQQTPGQGLQFLFEYFSETQRNKGNFPGRFSGRQFSNSRSEMNVSTLELGDSALYLCASSLGDGNYGYTFGSGTRLTVV.

In this sample, this clonotype turned up many times. The rearrangement uses TRBV20-1 and TRBJ2-1; D unclear. Germline CDR1 is DFQATT and CDR2 is SNEGSKA (reference sequence). V lost 1 base and J lost 2, with 12 bases in between. The CDR3 contains 15 residues. CDR3 amino acids: CSARAAPPTYNEQFF. The DNA for the CDR3 is TGCAGTGCTAGAGCAGCTCCCCCGACCTACAATGAGCAGTTCTTC.

This clonotype was seen a handful of times. The chain is built from TRBV20-1 and TRBJ1-4; TRBD1 agrees at 7 bases. This CDR3 has 14 amino acids. CDR1 is DFQATT, CDR2 SNEGSKA, per germline (reference sequence). V dropped 6 bases and J dropped 6; count of bases not matched to a gene: 10. The CDR3 protein is CSAKTGDWDEKLFF. The CDR3 nucleotides read TGCAGTGCCAAAACAGGGGATTGGGATGAAAAACTGTTTTTT.

Comments on this clonotype: Possible read error: a much larger clone is one base away. V usage is TRBV5-1 and J usage is TRBJ2-1; D call uncertain. In germline, CDR1 is SGHRS, CDR2 YFSETQ. This CDR3 is 13 amino acids long. Trimming took off 5 bases at V and 8 bases at J, with 14 bases between the two ends. The CDR3 coding sequence is TGCGCCAGCAGTAAGAGCCCCGACGATGAGCAGTTCTTC. Residues: CASSKSPDDEQFF. The full variable domain, its missing parts supplied by reference TRBV5-1 and TRBJ2-1, is KAGVTQTPRYLIKTRGQQVTLSCSPISGHRSVSWYQQTPGQGLQFLFEYFSETQRNKGNFPGRFSGRQFSNSRSEMNVSTLELGDSALYLCASSKSPDDEQFFGPGTRLTVL.

This clonotype was counted many times. The chain is built from TRBV29-1 and TRBJ2-7, with 7 bases matching TRBD1. Germline CDR1 and CDR2: SQVTM and ANQGSEA. The junction had 5 bases not matched to a gene; V was cut back by 7 bases and J by 2 bases. The length of the CDR3 is 12 residues. The CDR3 spells CSGRQGAYEQYF. The CDR3 coding sequence is TGCAGCGGACGACAGGGTGCCTACGAGCAGTACTTC.

In this sample, this clonotype turned up once. This chain connects TRBV20-1 to TRBJ2-5; unclear D gene. The better agreement between TRBJ2-7 and the DNA end casts doubt on the J call. The CDR3 extends over 14 amino acids. Germline CDR1 and CDR2: DFQATT and SNEGSKA (reference sequence). CDR3 sequence (DNA): TGCAGTGCACCCTATCGGGTGAGCGCCTACGAGCAGTACTTC. This encodes CSAPYRVSAYEQYF.

V usage is TRBV19 and J usage is TRBJ1-2, with a tentative D call TRBD1 (6 bases). CDR1 LNHDA and CDR2 SQIVND come from the germline V gene (reference sequence). The CDR3 totals 14 residues. The ends were cut back, 3 bases at V and 4 bases at J, with 12 bases in the middle. The CDR3 protein is CASSIQGFGYGYTF. DNA of the CDR3: TGTGCCAGTAGTATCCAGGGGTTCGGCTATGGCTACACCTTC.

This clonotype turned up a few times. V gene TRBV6-2 or TRBV6-3 combines with J gene TRBJ2-7; D remains ambiguous. Germline V lookup: CDR1 MNHEY, CDR2 SVGEGT. Trimming removed 0 bases from V and 9 bases from J, with 15 bases in between. The CDR3 is 14 residues long. The CDR3, as DNA: TGTGCCAGCAGTTACTCGAGCAGGAGTTCTTGGCAGTACTTC. Protein: CASSYSSRSSWQYF.

The chain is built from TRBV5-1 and TRBJ2-7; the D gene could be TRBD1 or TRBD2 (5 bases each). V was cut by 10 bases and J by 3 bases, with 14 bases left in between. From germline, CDR1 is SGHRS and CDR2 YFSETQ. CDR3 size: 12 residues. The CDR3 is CAGGSGLYEQYF. In nucleotides, the CDR3 is TGCGCCGGCGGGTCAGGGCTCTACGAGCAGTACTTC.

A word on this clonotype: A much larger clone differs from this one at a single base, so this may be a read error. This chain connects TRBV20-1 to TRBJ2-7; D uncertain. In germline, CDR1 is DFQATT, CDR2 SNEGSKA (reference sequence). The CDR3 is 12 amino acids. With 4 bases removed from V and 12 bases from J, the gap between germline ends came to 19 bases. CDR3 loop: CSATRHGETRYF. The CDR3 nucleotides are TGCAGTGCTACCAGACACGGCGAGACCCGGTACTTC.

The chain joins TRBV12-3 or TRBV12-4 to TRBJ2-1; D remains ambiguous. V was cut by 3 bases and J by 4 bases, with 7 bases left in between. CDR3 length: 13 amino acids. CDR3 bases: TGTGCCAGCAGTTTCTTCAGTTACAATGAGCAGTTCTTC. It encodes CASSFFSYNEQFF.

The chain is built from TRBV29-1 and TRBJ2-7; no clear D gene. Germline V gives CDR1 SQVTM, CDR2 ANQGSEA. CDR3 length equals 11 residues. V lost 6 bases to trimming and J lost 6 bases, with 12 bases between them. Here the CDR3 DNA reads TGCAGCGTCCAGAGGACGGGCGAGCAGTACTTC. This translates into CSVQRTGEQYF.

In regard to this clonotype: This could be a read error, since a much larger clone is one nucleotide away. This rearrangement joins TRBV29-1 to TRBJ2-5, with TRBD1 matching 7 bases. The germline V gene encodes CDR1 SQVTM and CDR2 ANQGSEA. The CDR3 length is 14 residues. Trimming cost V 8 bases and J 1 base; bases outside gene matches: 10. In DNA form, the CDR3 reads TGCAGCATTGTTCACAGGGGTCTCCAAGAGACCCAGTACTTC. It is translated as CSIVHRGLQETQYF.

This clonotype came up a few times. The chain recombines TRBV7-8 with TRBJ2-5, with D uncertain. This CDR3 is built from 11 residues. V was shortened by 5 bases and J by 12 bases, with 13 bases between the two germline ends. Per the germline V gene, CDR1 is SGHVS and CDR2 is FQNEAQ. CDR3 in DNA: TGTGCCAGCAGCGTATTTGAGACGGAGTACTTC. It yields the protein CASSVFETEYF.

This clonotype has at least ten counts. The V and J genes are TRBV28 and TRBJ1-2; the D is unclear. V was pared by 7 bases and J by 3 bases, with 15 bases between. The V gene's germline CDR1 is MDHEN and CDR2 SYDVKM. CDR3 size: 14 residues. The CDR3 reads CASIERQRDYGYTF. CDR3 in DNA: TGTGCCAGCATTGAGCGGCAAAGGGACTATGGCTACACCTTC.

This sequence joins TRBV20-1 and TRBJ1-6; D unresolved. V shed 3 bases and J shed 7 bases, with 10 bases lying between them. CDR3 length: 13 residues. CDR1 is DFQATT and CDR2 is SNEGSKA in the germline V gene (reference sequence). CDR3 sequence (DNA): TGCAGTGCTAGTCTGGCTTCAAATTCACCCCTCCACTTT. Protein product: CSASLASNSPLHF.

J is TRBJ1-4 and V is TRBV29-1, with 8 bases matching TRBD1. There are 13 residues in the CDR3. Germline CDR1 reads SQVTM; CDR2 reads ANQGSEA. Trimming removed 6 bases from V and 7 bases from J; junction bases left unmatched: 7. The chain's CDR3 is CSVRTGMGEKLFF. For the CDR3, the DNA is TGCAGCGTCAGGACAGGGATGGGTGAAAAACTGTTTTTT.

As to this clonotype: A much more abundant neighbour one base away suggests this may be a read error. The rearrangement uses TRBV6-1 and TRBJ1-5, with D maybe TRBD1 (5 bases). CDR3 length: 18 residues. Trimming took off 5 bases at V and 5 bases at J, with 25 bases between the two ends. Germline assignment: CDR1 MNHNS and CDR2 SASEGT. CDR3 sequence (DNA): TGTGCCAGCAGTCCGGGGCGGGGTTCAGGTTTGGGGGATCAGCCCCAGCATTTT. Amino acid sequence: CASSPGRGSGLGDQPQHF.

The sample holds many counts of this clonotype. V and J are TRBV6-5 and TRBJ2-1; weak D call: TRBD2 (5 bases). V lost 0 bases and J lost 3, with 21 bases in between. Germline V gives CDR1 MNHEY, CDR2 SVGAGI. The CDR3 has 19 amino acids. The CDR3 spells CASSYSGKTGRGYYNEQFF. The CDR3 DNA is TGTGCCAGCAGTTACTCAGGGAAAACGGGGAGAGGATACTACAATGAGCAGTTCTTC.

This clonotype was detected ten times or more. The chain carries TRBV20-1 and TRBJ2-1, with 12 bases that match TRBD2. Germline CDR1 reads DFQATT; CDR2 reads SNEGSKA (reference sequence). CDR3 length: 15 amino acids. Trimming took 3 bases from V and 7 from J; bases not matched to a gene: 7. The CDR3 DNA follows: TGCAGTGCTAGTCAGACTAGCGGGAGTTTAAATGAGCAGTTCTTC. This encodes CSASQTSGSLNEQFF.

CDR3 bases: TGCGCCAGCAGCTTGACTAGCGGCACTTGGGAGGAGCAGTTCTTC. It encodes CASSLTSGTWEEQFF. The chain links TRBV5-1 to TRBJ2-1, with 8 positions matching TRBD2. The trim removed 1 base at V and 10 bases at J, leaving 10 bases unmatched. There are 15 residues in the CDR3. Germline V gene data show CDR1 as SGHRS and CDR2 as YFSETQ.

This clonotype showed up many times. V usage is TRBV5-1 and J usage is TRBJ2-1; D not resolved. Germline V CDR1 and CDR2: SGHRS, YFSETQ. The CDR3 runs 14 residues. The V and J ends lost 0 bases and 3 bases respectively, with 7 bases between them. The CDR3 protein is CASSLEAYYNEQFF. CDR3 coding DNA: TGCGCCAGCAGCTTGGAGGCCTACTACAATGAGCAGTTCTTC.

The chain carries TRBV28 and TRBJ2-7, with 10 bases identical to TRBD2. CDR1 MDHEN and CDR2 SYDVKM come from the germline V gene. The trim removed 4 bases at V and 4 bases at J, leaving 16 bases unmatched. This CDR3 has 18 residues. CDR3 loop: CASSSPPRTSGRGYEQYF. DNA for the CDR3: TGTGCCAGCAGTTCTCCTCCTAGGACTAGCGGAAGGGGGTACGAGCAGTACTTC.

As regards this clonotype: A read error may be the cause here, since a much bigger clone is one base away. The V and J genes are TRBV12-3 or TRBV12-4 and TRBJ2-5; 8 nucleotides line up with TRBD1. The CDR3 is 14 residues long. With 6 bases clipped from V and 2 bases from J, the junction kept 5 bases outside the gene matches. The DNA of the CDR3 is TGTGCCAGCAGGAACACAGGGGGTCAAGAGACCCAGTACTTC. Protein: CASRNTGGQETQYF.

V is TRBV7-9 and J is TRBJ2-7; maybe TRBD2 (5 bases). Trimming removed 5 bases from V and 0 bases from J, with 14 bases in between. Per germline, CDR1 SEHNR and CDR2 FQNEAQ (reference sequence). The CDR3 contains 15 residues. CDR3 region: CASSPDTSPSYEQYF. CDR3 coding DNA: TGTGCCAGCAGCCCTGATACTAGTCCCTCCTACGAGCAGTACTTC.

Worth noting for this clonotype: A much larger clone lies one base from this, so it may be a read error. The chain recombines TRBV20-1 with TRBJ2-1; D unclear. Trimming pared 5 bases from V and 10 bases from J, leaving 18 bases between. The CDR3 contains 13 residues. Germline lookup yields CDR1 DFQATT and CDR2 SNEGSKA (reference sequence). The CDR3 spells CSAPRTLSYEQFF. The CDR3 region has the DNA TGCAGTGCTCCCCGGACCCTCTCCTACGAGCAGTTCTTC.

Remarks on this clonotype: Since a much larger clone is just one base distant, this may be a read error. The chain carries TRBV20-1 and TRBJ2-5; perhaps TRBD2 as D (7 bases). This CDR3 is 14 amino acids long. V shed 2 bases and J shed 11 bases, with 21 bases lying between them. Germline values: CDR1 DFQATT, CDR2 SNEGSKA (reference sequence). The CDR3 loop reads CSARLTRGGDEQYF. CDR3 DNA sequence: TGCAGTGCTAGACTAACGAGAGGGGGGGATGAGCAGTACTTC.

This clonotype was seen a single time. The V call is TRBV2, the J call TRBJ1-3; D possibly corresponds to TRBD1 (6 bases). The germline V and J ends were trimmed by 6 bases and 3 bases, with 9 bases remaining between them. Germline loops: CDR1 SNHLY, CDR2 FYNNEI. This CDR3 contains 13 residues. The DNA for the CDR3 is TGTGCCAGCAGGGGGGACATTGGAAACACCATATATTTT. Protein sequence: CASRGDIGNTIYF.

This clonotype was observed at least ten times. The gene calls are TRBV6-1 and TRBJ2-5, with D maybe TRBD1 (6 bases). Germline lookup yields CDR1 MNHNS and CDR2 SASEGT. V was trimmed by 9 bases and J by 4 bases, leaving 9 bases between them. This CDR3 contains 11 residues. CDR3 DNA: TGTGCCAGTGCAGGGGTAGAGACCCAGTACTTC. This codes for CASAGVETQYF.